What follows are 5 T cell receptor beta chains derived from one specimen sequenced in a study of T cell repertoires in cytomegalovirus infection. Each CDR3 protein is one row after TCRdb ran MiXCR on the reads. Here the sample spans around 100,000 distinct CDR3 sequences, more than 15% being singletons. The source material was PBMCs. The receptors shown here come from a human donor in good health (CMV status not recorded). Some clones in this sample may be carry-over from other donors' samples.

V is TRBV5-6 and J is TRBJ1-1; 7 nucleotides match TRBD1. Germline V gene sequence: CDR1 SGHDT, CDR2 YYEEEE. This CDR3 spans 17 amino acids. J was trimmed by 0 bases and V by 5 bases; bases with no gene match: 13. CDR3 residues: CASRRRGPGQMNTEAFF. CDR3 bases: TGTGCCAGCAGGAGAAGGGGGCCGGGACAGATGAACACTGAAGCTTTCTTT. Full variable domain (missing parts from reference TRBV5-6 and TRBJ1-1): DAGVTQSPTHLIKTRGQQVTLRCSPKSGHDTVSWYQQALGQGPQFIFQYYEEEERQRGNFPDRFSGHQFPNYSSELNVNALLLGDSALYLCASRRRGPGQMNTEAFFGQGTRLTVV.

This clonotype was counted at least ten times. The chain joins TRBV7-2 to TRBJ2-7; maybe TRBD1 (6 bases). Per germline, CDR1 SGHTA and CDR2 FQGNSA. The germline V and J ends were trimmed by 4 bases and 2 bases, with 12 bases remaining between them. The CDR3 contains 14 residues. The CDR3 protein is CASSSLDSPYEQYF. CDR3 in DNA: TGTGCCAGCAGCTCATTGGACAGCCCCTACGAGCAGTACTTC.

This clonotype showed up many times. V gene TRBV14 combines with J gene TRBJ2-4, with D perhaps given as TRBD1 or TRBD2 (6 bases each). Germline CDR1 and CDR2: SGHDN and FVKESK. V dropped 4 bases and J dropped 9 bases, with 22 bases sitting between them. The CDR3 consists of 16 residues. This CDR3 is CASSPGRGPYGGIQYF. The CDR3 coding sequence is TGTGCCAGCAGCCCCGGACGGGGGCCCTATGGTGGCATTCAGTACTTC.

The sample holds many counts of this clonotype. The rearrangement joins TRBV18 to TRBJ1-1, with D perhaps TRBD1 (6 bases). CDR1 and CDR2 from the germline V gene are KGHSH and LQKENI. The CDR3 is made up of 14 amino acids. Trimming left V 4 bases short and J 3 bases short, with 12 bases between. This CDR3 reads CASSLMRGDTEAFF. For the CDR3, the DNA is TGTGCCAGCTCACTCATGAGGGGGGACACTGAAGCTTTCTTT.

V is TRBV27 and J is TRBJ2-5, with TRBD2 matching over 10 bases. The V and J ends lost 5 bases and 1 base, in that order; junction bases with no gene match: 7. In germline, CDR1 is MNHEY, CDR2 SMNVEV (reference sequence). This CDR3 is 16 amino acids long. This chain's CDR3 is CASSGLAGGIQETQYF. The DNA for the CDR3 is TGTGCCAGCAGTGGATTAGCGGGGGGTATCCAAGAGACCCAGTACTTC.